This T cell receptor beta chain is drawn from a study of T-cell reconstitution after alpha-beta-depleted transplantation in children. The CDR3 length is 14 residues. Per the germline V gene, CDR1 is KGHSH and CDR2 is LQKENI. V shed 8 bases, J shed 8 bases, and the junction held 12 bases outside the gene matches. The authors prepared the TCRbeta library with unique molecular identifiers. Via MiXCR, TCRdb re-called the PCR reads, giving one row per CDR3 protein. Of over 45,000 distinct CDR3 sequences listed, under 6.5% were seen once; the top ten hold 30% to 35%. The TCR comes from a female patient aged 2 to 10 who had a stem cell transplant for aplastic anemia, so the T cells may come from the graft donor. The chain uses TRBV18 and TRBJ1-2; 9 bases fit TRBD1. This material consisted of PBMCs, mostly from graft donor cells, taken 60 days after TCRalphabeta/CD19-depleted stem cell transplant. CDR3 region: CASQKPGQGSGYTF. The CDR3 DNA follows: TGTGCCAGCCAGAAACCGGGACAGGGAAGCGGCTACACCTTC.